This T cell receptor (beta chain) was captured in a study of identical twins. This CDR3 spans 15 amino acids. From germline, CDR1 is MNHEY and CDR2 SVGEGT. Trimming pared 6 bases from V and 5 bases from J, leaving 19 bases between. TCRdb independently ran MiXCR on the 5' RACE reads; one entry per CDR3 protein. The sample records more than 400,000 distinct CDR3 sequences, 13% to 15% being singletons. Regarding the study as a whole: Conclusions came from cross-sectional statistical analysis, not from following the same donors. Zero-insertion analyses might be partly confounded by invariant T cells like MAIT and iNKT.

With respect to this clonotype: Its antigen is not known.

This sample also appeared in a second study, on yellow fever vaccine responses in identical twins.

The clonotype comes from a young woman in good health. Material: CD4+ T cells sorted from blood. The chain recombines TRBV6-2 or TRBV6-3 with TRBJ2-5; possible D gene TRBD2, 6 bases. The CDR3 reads CASSSRGGEKETQYF. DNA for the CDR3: TGTGCCAGCAGCTCCCGCGGAGGGGAAAAGGAGACCCAGTACTTC.